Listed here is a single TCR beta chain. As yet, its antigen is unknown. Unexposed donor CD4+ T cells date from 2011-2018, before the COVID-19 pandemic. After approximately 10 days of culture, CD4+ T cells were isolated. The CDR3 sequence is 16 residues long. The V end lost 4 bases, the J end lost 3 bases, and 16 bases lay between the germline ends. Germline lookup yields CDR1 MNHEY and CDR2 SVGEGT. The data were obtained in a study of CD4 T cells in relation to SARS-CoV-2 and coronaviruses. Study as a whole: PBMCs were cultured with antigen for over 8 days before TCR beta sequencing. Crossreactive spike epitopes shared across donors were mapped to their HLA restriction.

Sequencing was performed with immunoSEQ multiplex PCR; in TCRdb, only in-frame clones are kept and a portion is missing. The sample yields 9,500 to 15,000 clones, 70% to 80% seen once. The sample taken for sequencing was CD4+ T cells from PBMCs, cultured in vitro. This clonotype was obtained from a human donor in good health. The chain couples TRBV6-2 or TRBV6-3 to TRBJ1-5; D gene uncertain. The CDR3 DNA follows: TGTGCCAGCAGTTCGGGGAAGGGCCATCTCAATCAGCCCCAGCATTTT. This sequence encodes CASSSGKGHLNQPQHF.